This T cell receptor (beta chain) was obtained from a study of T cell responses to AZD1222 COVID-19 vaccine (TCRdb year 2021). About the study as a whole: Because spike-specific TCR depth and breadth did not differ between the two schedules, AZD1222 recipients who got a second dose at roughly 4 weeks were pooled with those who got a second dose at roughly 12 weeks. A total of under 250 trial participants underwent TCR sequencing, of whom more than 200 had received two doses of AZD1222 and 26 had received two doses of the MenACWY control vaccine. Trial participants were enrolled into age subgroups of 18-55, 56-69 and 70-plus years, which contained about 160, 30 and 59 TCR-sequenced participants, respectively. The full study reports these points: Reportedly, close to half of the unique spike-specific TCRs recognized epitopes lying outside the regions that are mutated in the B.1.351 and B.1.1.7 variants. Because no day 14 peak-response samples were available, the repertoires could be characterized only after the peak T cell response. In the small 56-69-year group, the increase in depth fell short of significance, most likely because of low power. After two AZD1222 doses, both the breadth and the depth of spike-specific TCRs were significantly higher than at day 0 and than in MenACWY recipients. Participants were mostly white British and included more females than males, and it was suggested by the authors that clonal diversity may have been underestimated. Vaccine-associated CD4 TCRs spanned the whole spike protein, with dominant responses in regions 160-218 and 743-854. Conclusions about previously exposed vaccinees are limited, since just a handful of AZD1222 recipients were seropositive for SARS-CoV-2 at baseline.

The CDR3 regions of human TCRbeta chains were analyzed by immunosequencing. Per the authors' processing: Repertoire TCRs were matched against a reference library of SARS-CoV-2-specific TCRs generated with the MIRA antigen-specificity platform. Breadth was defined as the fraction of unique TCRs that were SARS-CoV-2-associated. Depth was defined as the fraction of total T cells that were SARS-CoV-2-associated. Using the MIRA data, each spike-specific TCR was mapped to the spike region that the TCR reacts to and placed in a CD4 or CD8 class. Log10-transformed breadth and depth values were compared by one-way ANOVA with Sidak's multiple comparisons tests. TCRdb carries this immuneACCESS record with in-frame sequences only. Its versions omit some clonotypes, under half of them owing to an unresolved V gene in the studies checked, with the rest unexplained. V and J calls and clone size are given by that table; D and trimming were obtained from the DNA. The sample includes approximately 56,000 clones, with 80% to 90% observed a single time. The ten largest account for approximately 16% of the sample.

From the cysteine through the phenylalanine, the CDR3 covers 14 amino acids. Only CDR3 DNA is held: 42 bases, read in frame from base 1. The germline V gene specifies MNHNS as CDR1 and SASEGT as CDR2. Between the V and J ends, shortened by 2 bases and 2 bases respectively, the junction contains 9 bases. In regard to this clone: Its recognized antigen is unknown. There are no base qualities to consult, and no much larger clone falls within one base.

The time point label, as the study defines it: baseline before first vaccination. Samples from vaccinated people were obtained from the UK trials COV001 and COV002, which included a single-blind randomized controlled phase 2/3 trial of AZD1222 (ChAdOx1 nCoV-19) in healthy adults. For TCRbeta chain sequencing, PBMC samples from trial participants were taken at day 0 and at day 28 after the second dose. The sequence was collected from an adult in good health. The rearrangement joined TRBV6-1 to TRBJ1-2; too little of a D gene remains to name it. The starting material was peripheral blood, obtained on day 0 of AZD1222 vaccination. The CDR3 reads CASSEIGNNYGYTF. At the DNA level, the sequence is TGTGCCAGCAGTGAAATTGGAAACAACTATGGCTACACCTTC.